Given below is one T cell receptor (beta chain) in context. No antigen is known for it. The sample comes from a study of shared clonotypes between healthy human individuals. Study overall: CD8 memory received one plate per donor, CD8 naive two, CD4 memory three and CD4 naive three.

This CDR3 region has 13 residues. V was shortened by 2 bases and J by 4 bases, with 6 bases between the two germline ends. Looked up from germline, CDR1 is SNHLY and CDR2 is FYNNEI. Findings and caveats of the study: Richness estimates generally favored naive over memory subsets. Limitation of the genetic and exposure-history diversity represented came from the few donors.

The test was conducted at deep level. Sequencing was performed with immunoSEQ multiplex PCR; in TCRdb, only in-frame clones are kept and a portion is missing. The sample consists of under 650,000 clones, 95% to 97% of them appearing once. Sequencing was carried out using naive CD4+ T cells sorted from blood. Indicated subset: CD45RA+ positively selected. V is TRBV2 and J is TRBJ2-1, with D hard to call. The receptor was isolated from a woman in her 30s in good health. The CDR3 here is CASSEQPYNEQFF. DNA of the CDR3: TGTGCCAGCAGTGAACAGCCGTACAATGAGCAGTTCTTC.